This entry lists 18 T cell receptor beta chains sequenced from one sample in a study of cytomegalovirus exposure and HLA in healthy donors. The PCR ran on 60 Vbeta and 13 Jbeta primers. TCRdb keeps only in-frame clones here, not all; method: immunoSEQ multiplex PCR. In the table there are 110,000 to 150,000 clones, 68% of which are singletons. Sequences were obtained from PBMCs. The source is a man aged 60 to 69 in good health and CMV-seronegative.

This clone came up many times. The chain employs TRBV18 and TRBJ1-1, with D tentatively TRBD1 (6 bases). The CDR3 runs 14 residues. Trimming took off 6 bases at V and 0 bases at J, with 11 bases between the two ends. Germline V gene lookup returns CDR1 KGHSH and CDR2 LQKENI. For the CDR3, the DNA is TGTGCCAGCTCCCAACAGGGCTTGAACACTGAAGCTTTCTTT. Translating it yields CASSQQGLNTEAFF.

V gene TRBV18 combines with J gene TRBJ2-2, with 8 nucleotides matching TRBD2. V shed 3 bases, J shed 7 bases, and the junction held 7 bases outside the gene matches. CDR1 and CDR2 from the germline V gene are KGHSH and LQKENI. The CDR3 contains 15 residues. The CDR3 DNA is TGTGCCAGCTCACCGAGCGGGAGTGGTGGCGGGGAGCTGTTTTTT. It yields the protein CASSPSGSGGGELFF.

The rearrangement links TRBV6-6 to TRBJ2-7; possibly TRBD2 for D (6 bases). The V end was cut by 6 bases, the J end by 2 bases, with 17 bases between. Per germline, CDR1 MNHNY and CDR2 SVGAGI (reference sequence). The CDR3 has 15 residues. CDR3 DNA: TGTGCCAGCAGCCCCGGGGTAGCGGTACCCTACGAGCAGTACTTC. This translates into CASSPGVAVPYEQYF.

The chain employs TRBV7-3 and TRBJ1-1; TRBD1 matches 9 bases. The CDR3 loop spans 17 amino acids. Germline V gene data show CDR1 as SGHTA and CDR2 as FQGTGA. Trimming cost V 1 base and J 1 base; bases outside gene matches: 7. The DNA for the CDR3 is TGTGCCAGCAGCTTAAGGGGTCGGGACAGGGCGAACACTGAAGCTTTCTTT. Translated, it gives CASSLRGRDRANTEAFF.

The chain joins TRBV7-2 to TRBJ2-4; the D gene is possibly TRBD1 (5 bases). Germline V gives CDR1 SGHTA, CDR2 FQGNSA. The germline V and J ends were trimmed by 3 bases and 7 bases, with 10 bases remaining between them. CDR3 size: 13 residues. The DNA of the CDR3 is TGTGCCAGCAGCTTCCAGGGTGGGAACATTCAGTACTTC. This sequence encodes CASSFQGGNIQYF.

The chain has TRBV29-1 and TRBJ1-5; 8 bases are shared with TRBD1. The CDR3 is made up of 13 amino acids. In germline, CDR1 is SQVTM, CDR2 ANQGSEA. The V segment lost 3 bases and the J segment 7 bases; nucleotides outside the gene matches: 5. The CDR3 here is CSVETGAGQPQHF. The CDR3 DNA reads TGCAGCGTTGAGACAGGGGCCGGACAGCCCCAGCATTTT.

This rearrangement joins TRBV11-2 to TRBJ2-5; 8 nucleotides match TRBD2. This CDR3 is 14 amino acids long. Germline trimming cut 5 bases from V and 1 base from J; bases unmatched to any gene: 3. Germline assignment: CDR1 SGHAT and CDR2 FQNNGV. The CDR3 DNA follows: TGTGCCAGCAGCCTAGCGGGTTTCCAAGAGACCCAGTACTTC. This codes for CASSLAGFQETQYF.

The genes are TRBV5-6 and TRBJ2-3; TRBD2 matches at 8 bases. Germline CDR1 and CDR2: SGHDT and YYEEEE. Losses at the gene ends were 4 bases for V and 2 bases for J; bases not matched to a gene: 6. The CDR3 is 15 amino acids. The CDR3 nucleotides read TGTGCCAGCAGCAAACTAGCGGACAACACAGATACGCAGTATTTT. It codes for CASSKLADNTDTQYF.

The rearrangement links TRBV9 to TRBJ2-3, with 9 bases that match TRBD2. This CDR3 is built from 15 residues. Germline CDR1 SGDLS, CDR2 YYNGEE. The J segment lost 2 bases and the V segment lost 5 bases, leaving 6 bases of the junction unmatched. In nucleotides, the CDR3 is TGTGCCAGCAGTCCGACTAGCGGATACACAGATACGCAGTATTTT. Amino acids: CASSPTSGYTDTQYF.

This clone was recorded a few times. The J gene is TRBJ2-7, the V gene TRBV2; the match to TRBD1 covers 11 bases. This CDR3 is 14 amino acids long. Germline V gene data show CDR1 as SNHLY and CDR2 as FYNNEI. Losses at the gene ends were 11 bases for V and 0 bases for J; bases not matched to a gene: 6. CDR3 DNA: TGTGCCCCCCCGGGACAGGGGGTCTCCTACGAGCAGTACTTC. Its translation: CAPPGQGVSYEQYF.

This rearrangement joins TRBV27 to TRBJ2-7, with TRBD2 matching 14 bases. CDR3 length: 15 residues. V trimming: 5 bases; J trimming: 4 bases; junction bases outside the gene matches: 4. CDR1 is MNHEY, CDR2 SMNVEV, per germline (reference sequence). CDR3 residues: CASSPGTSGRYEQYF. In DNA, the CDR3 is TGTGCCAGCAGTCCCGGGACTAGCGGGAGATACGAGCAGTACTTC.

The CDR3 here is CASSPRDRGDNSPLHF. As DNA, the CDR3 is TGTGCCAGCAGCCCCCGGGACAGGGGGGATAATTCACCCCTCCACTTT. The chain employs TRBV2 and TRBJ1-6; 11 nucleotides match TRBD1. Germline lookup yields CDR1 SNHLY and CDR2 FYNNEI. CDR3 length: 16 residues. Unmatched junction bases numbered 6, after V lost 6 bases and J lost 5 bases.

This chain links TRBV11-2 with TRBJ1-6; TRBD1 might be the D (6 bases). This CDR3 has 15 amino acids. Trimming took 3 bases from V and 7 from J, leaving 13 bases between them. In germline, CDR1 is SGHAT, CDR2 FQNNGV. The CDR3 DNA is TGTGCCAGCAGCTTTGATGGGGGCGCGAATTCACCCCTCCACTTT. The encoded protein is CASSFDGGANSPLHF.

The chain joins TRBV4-2 to TRBJ1-4, with D perhaps matching TRBD1 (5 bases). V was clipped by 0 bases and J by 7 bases, with 12 bases between them. This CDR3 comprises 15 residues. Germline V gives CDR1 LGHNA, CDR2 YNFKEQ. The CDR3, as DNA: TGTGCCAGCAGCCAAGACCGGGGGGACGGTGAAAAACTGTTTTTT. It codes for CASSQDRGDGEKLFF.

This chain connects TRBV5-1 to TRBJ2-1; D is perhaps TRBD2 (6 bases). The CDR3 consists of 17 residues. V was pared by 4 bases and J by 4 bases, with 21 bases between. The germline gives CDR1 SGHRS, CDR2 YFSETQ. CDR3 amino acids: CASSPEMDRRGYNEQFF. The CDR3 coding sequence is TGCGCCAGCAGCCCGGAAATGGATCGGAGGGGTTACAATGAGCAGTTCTTC.

The chain is built from TRBV7-6 and TRBJ2-7; D remains unclear. The V end lost 3 bases, the J end lost 5 bases, and 5 bases lay between the germline ends. The CDR3 loop spans 11 amino acids. Germline-derived CDR1 and CDR2 are SGHVS and FNYEAQ. The CDR3 DNA reads TGTGCCAGCAGCTTTCAGGACGAGCAGTACTTC. Translation: CASSFQDEQYF. Using reference TRBV7-6 and TRBJ2-7 for the parts outside the CDR3, the full variable domain is GAGVSQSPRYKVTKRGQDVALRCDPISGHVSLYWYRQALGQGPEFLTYFNYEAQQDKSGLPNDRFSAERPEGSISTLTIQRTEQRDSAMYRCASSFQDEQYFGPGTRLTVT.

A few counts support this clone. The J gene is TRBJ2-7, the V gene TRBV5-1; D is possibly TRBD1 (7 bases). CDR3 length equals 15 residues. The ends were cut back, 4 bases at V and 2 bases at J, with 16 bases in the middle. The germline V gene has CDR1 SGHRS and CDR2 YFSETQ. The DNA of the CDR3 is TGCGCCAGCAGCAGAGGGACAGCGGGTCCCTACGAGCAGTACTTC. Residues: CASSRGTAGPYEQYF.

The J gene is TRBJ1-1, the V gene TRBV12-5; 8 positions match TRBD1. CDR1 LGHNT and CDR2 FRNRAP come from the germline V gene. CDR3 size: 15 residues. V lost 2 bases, J lost 6 bases, and 8 bases stayed unmatched. CDR3 sequence reads: CASGLSAGGVPEAFF. CDR3 bases: TGTGCTAGTGGTTTGAGCGCAGGGGGCGTCCCTGAAGCTTTCTTT.